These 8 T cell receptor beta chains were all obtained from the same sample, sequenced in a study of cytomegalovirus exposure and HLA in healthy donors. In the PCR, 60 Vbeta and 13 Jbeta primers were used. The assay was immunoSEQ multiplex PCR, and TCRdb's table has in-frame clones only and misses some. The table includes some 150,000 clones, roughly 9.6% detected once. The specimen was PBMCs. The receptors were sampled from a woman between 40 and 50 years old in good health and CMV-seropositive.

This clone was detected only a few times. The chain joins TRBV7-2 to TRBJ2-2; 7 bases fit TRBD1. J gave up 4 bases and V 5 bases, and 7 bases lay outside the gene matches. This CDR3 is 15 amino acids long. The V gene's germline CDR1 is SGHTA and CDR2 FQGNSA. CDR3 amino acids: CASSLQTGPTGELFF. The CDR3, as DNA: TGTGCCAGCAGCCTACAGACAGGGCCCACCGGGGAGCTGTTTTTT.

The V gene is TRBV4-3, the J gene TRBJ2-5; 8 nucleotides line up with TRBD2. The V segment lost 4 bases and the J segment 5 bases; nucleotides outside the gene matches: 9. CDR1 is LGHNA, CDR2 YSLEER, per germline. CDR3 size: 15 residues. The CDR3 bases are TGCGCCAGCAGCCTTAGCGGGGCCTGGGGGGAGACCCAGTACTTC. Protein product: CASSLSGAWGETQYF.

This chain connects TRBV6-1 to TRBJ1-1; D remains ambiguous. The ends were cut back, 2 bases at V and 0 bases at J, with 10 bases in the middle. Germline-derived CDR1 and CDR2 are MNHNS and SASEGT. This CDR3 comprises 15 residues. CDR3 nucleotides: TGTGCCAGCAGTGAAATCCCAGAAATGAACACTGAAGCTTTCTTT. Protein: CASSEIPEMNTEAFF.

The CDR3 DNA follows: TGCGCCAGCAGGTTAGCGGGGGCCCTGCCCTACGAGCAGTACTTC. This encodes CASRLAGALPYEQYF. The J gene is TRBJ2-5, the V gene TRBV5-1; 9 bases agree with TRBD2. The J call may not be correct, given that the DNA end is closer to TRBJ2-7. Germline CDR1 reads SGHRS; CDR2 reads YFSETQ. This CDR3 has 15 amino acids.

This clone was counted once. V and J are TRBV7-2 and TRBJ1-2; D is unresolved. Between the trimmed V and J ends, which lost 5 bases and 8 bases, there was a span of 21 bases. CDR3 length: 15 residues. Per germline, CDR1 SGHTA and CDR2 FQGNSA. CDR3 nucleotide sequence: TGTGCCAGCAGCGACCTCGGGATTCGGGGAGGCGGCTACACCTTC. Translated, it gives CASSDLGIRGGGYTF.

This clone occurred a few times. CDR3 in DNA: TGTGCCAGCAGTGAAGGGGCTGGACAGCCCCAGCATTTT. Residues: CASSEGAGQPQHF. The J gene is TRBJ1-5, the V gene TRBV27, with D perhaps matching TRBD1 (5 bases). V dropped 5 bases and J dropped 7 bases, with 12 bases sitting between them. The length of the CDR3 is 13 residues. Germline V CDR1 and CDR2: MNHEY, SMNVEV (reference sequence).

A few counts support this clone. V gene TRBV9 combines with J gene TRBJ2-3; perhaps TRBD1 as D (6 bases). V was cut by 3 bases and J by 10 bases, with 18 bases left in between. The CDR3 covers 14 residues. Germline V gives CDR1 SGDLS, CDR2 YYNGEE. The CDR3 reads CASSGPIGGMAQYF. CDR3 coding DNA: TGTGCCAGCAGCGGACCGATAGGGGGTATGGCGCAGTATTTT.

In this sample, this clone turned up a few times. In DNA, the CDR3 is TGTGCCAGCAGCTTAGCTTTCGACAGGGGGCAGGAGACCCAGTACTTC. This gives the protein CASSLAFDRGQETQYF. The chain employs TRBV11-3 and TRBJ2-5, with 10 bases that match TRBD1. The length of the CDR3 is 16 residues. Trimming removed 1 base from V and 5 bases from J; junction bases left unmatched: 7. Germline V gene sequence: CDR1 SGHNT, CDR2 YENEEA.